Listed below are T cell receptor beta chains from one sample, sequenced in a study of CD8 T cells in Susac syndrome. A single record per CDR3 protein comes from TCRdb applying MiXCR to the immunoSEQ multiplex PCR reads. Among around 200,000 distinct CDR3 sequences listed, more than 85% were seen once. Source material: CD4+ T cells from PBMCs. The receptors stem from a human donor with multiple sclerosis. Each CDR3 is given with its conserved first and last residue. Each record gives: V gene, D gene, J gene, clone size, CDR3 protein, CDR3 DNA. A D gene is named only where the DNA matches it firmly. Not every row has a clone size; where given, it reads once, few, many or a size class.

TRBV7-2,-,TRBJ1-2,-,CASSLAGHYGYTF,TGTGCCAGCAGCTTAGCGGGTCACTATGGCTACACCTTC
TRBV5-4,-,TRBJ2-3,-,CASSLDGRSTDTQYF,TGTGCCAGCAGCTTGGATGGAAGAAGCACAGATACGCAGTATTTT
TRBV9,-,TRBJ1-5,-,CAGQINSNQPQHF,TGTGCGGGGCAGATTAATAGCAATCAGCCCCAGCATTTT
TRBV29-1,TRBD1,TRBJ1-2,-,CSVEDQTGYYGYTF,TGCAGCGTTGAAGATCAGACAGGGTACTATGGCTACACCTTC
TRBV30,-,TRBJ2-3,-,CAWTQADTQYF,TGTGCCTGGACCCAAGCAGATACGCAGTATTTT
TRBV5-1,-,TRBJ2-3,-,CASSLGGGDPSTDTQYF,TGCGCCAGCAGCTTGGGTGGGGGAGACCCTAGCACAGATACGCAGTATTTT
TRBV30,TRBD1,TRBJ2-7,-,CAWGQGYEQYF,TGTGCCTGGGGACAGGGGTACGAGCAGTACTTC
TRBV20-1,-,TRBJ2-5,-,CSANRPEYF,TGCAGTGCTAATCGCCCCGAGTACTTC
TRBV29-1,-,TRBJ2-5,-,CSAMGGKRYQETQYF,TGCAGCGCCATGGGGGGAAAGCGGTACCAAGAGACCCAGTACTTC
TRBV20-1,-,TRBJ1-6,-,CSARDGGPGNSPLHF,TGCAGTGCTAGAGATGGGGGGCCAGGTAATTCACCCCTCCACTTT
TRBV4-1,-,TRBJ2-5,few,CASSQSPGATETQYF,TGCGCCAGCAGCCAGAGCCCGGGAGCGACGGAGACCCAGTACTTC
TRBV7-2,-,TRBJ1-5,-,CASSIQSGADQPQHF,TGTGCCAGCAGTATTCAATCGGGAGCGGATCAGCCCCAGCATTTT
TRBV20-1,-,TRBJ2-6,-,CSAPAGRSGANVLTF,TGCAGTGCTCCGGCGGGCCGCTCTGGGGCCAACGTCCTGACTTTC
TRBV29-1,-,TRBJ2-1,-,CSVESRRGHEQFF,TGCAGCGTTGAGAGCCGTCGGGGTCATGAGCAGTTCTTC
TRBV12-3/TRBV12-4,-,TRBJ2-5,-,CASSPGTQVLAETQYF,TGTGCCAGCAGTCCGGGGACTCAAGTGTTGGCAGAGACCCAGTACTTC
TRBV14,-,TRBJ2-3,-,CASSHGERRSQYF,TGTGCCAGCAGCCACGGGGAGAGGCGGTCGCAGTATTTT